The text below deals with one T cell receptor (beta chain). The antigen is unknown. This sample is part of a study of T cell responses to AZD1222 COVID-19 vaccine. Germline V gene sequence: CDR1 GTSNPN, CDR2 SVGIG (reference sequence). The CDR3 has 16 amino acids. The V and J ends lost 4 bases and 1 base, in that order; junction bases with no gene match: 12. Some clones are missing from TCRdb's copy, which holds only in-frame ones; the method was immunoSEQ multiplex PCR. The sample shows about 140,000 clones, 84% of them seen only once. Study-wide findings and caveats: Repertoires were obtained solely post-peak T cell response. Clonal diversity was possibly underestimated; the donors were predominantly white British and more often female. Two AZD1222 doses significantly raised spike-specific TCR breadth and depth over controls.

The sample in question was peripheral blood, obtained on day 0 of AZD1222 vaccination. The chain has TRBV30 and TRBJ1-1; 7 bases line up with TRBD1. This receptor was taken from an adult in good health. The CDR3 region has the DNA TGTGCCTGGACTACCGGGACAGAGGGAGGGAACACTGAAGCTTTCTTT. Residues: CAWTTGTEGGNTEAFF.